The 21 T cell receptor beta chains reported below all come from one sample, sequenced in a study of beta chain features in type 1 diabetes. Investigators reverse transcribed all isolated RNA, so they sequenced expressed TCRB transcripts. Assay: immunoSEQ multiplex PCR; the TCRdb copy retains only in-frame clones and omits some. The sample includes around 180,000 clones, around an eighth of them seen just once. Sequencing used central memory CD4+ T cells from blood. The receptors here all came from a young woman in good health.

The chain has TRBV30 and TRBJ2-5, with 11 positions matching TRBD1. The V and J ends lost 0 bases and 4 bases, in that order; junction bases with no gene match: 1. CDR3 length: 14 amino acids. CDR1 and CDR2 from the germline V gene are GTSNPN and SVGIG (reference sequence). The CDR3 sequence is CAWSVDRGRETQYF. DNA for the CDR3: TGTGCCTGGAGTGTGGACAGGGGGCGAGAGACCCAGTACTTC.

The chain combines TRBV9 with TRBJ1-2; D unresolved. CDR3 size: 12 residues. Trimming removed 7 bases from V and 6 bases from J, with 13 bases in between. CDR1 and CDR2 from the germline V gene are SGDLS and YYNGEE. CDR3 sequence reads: CASAHGRDGYTF. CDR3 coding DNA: TGTGCCAGCGCACATGGCCGGGATGGCTACACCTTC.

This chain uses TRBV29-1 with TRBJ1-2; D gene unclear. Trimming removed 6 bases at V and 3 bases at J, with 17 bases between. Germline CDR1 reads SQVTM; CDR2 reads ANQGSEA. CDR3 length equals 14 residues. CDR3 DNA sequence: TGCAGCGTCAAGGGAGCCTCATCGGACTATGGCTACACCTTC. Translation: CSVKGASSDYGYTF.

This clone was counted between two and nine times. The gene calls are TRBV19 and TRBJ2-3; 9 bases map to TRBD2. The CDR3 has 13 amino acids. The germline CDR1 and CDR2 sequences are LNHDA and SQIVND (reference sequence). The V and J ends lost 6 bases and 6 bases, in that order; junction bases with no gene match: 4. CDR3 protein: CASSTGLADTQYF. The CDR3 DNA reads TGTGCCAGTAGCACGGGACTAGCCGATACGCAGTATTTT.

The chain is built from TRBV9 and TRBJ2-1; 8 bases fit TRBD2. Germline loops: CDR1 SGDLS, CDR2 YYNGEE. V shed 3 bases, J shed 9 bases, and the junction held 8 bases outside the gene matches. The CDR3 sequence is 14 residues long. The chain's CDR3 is CASSDQREYGEQFF. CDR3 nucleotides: TGTGCCAGCAGCGATCAGCGGGAGTACGGTGAGCAGTTCTTC.

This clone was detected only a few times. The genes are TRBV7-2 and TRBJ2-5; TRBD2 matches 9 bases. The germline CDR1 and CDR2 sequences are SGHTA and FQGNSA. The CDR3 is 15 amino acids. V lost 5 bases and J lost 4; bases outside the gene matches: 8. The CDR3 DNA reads TGTGCCAGCAGCCCTGGGGGCGGGAGGGGAGAGACCCAGTACTTC. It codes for CASSPGGGRGETQYF.

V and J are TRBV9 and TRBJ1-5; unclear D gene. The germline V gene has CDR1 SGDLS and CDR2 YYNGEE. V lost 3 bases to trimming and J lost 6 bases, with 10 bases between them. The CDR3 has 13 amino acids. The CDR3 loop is CASSAGLGQPQHF. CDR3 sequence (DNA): TGTGCCAGCAGCGCCGGCCTAGGTCAGCCCCAGCATTTT.

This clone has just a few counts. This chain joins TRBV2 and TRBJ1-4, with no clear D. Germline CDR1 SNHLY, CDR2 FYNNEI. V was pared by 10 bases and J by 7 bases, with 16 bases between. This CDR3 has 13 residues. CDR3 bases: TGTGCCACTCAGCTCGATCGGGGTGAAAAACTGTTTTTT. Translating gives CATQLDRGEKLFF.

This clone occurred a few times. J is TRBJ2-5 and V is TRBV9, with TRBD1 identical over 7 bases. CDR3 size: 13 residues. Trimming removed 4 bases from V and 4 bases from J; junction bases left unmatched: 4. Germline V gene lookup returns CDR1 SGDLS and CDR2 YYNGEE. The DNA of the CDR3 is TGTGCCAGCAGCTTCCGGGACAGAGAGACCCAGTACTTC. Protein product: CASSFRDRETQYF.

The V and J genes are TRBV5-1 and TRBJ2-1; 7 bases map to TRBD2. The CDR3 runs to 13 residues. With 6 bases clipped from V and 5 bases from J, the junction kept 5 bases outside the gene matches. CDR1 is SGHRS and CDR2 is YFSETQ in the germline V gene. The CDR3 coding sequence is TGCGCCAGCAACCCCGGGACTAACAATGAGCAGTTCTTC. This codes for CASNPGTNNEQFF.

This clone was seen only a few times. The CDR3, as DNA: TGTGCCAGCAGCTTGAGCTTCGGGAACAATGAGCAGTTCTTC. This encodes CASSLSFGNNEQFF. The chain couples TRBV11-2 to TRBJ2-1, with D perhaps TRBD2 (5 bases). The germline V and J ends were trimmed by 3 bases and 5 bases, with 11 bases remaining between them. Germline CDR1 reads SGHAT; CDR2 reads FQNNGV. The CDR3 has 14 residues.

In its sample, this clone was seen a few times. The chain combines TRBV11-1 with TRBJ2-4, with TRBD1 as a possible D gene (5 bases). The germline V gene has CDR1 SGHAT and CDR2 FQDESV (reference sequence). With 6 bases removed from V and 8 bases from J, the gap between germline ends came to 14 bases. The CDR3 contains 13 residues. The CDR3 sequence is CASSQDTQDIQYF. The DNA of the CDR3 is TGTGCCAGCAGTCAGGACACTCAAGACATTCAGTACTTC.

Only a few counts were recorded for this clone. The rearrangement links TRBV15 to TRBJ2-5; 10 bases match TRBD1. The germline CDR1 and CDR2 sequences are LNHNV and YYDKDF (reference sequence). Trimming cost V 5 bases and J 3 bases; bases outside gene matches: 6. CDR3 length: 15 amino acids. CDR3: CATSGEGQGKETQYF. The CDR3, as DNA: TGTGCCACCAGCGGGGAGGGACAGGGGAAAGAGACCCAGTACTTC.

For the CDR3, the DNA is TGTGCCAGCAGCCCGGGACAGGTGAACACCGGGGAGCTGTTTTTT. It encodes CASSPGQVNTGELFF. This chain joins TRBV9 and TRBJ2-2; 8 bases agree with TRBD1. CDR1 and CDR2 (germline): SGDLS, YYNGEE. The trim removed 4 bases at V and 1 base at J, leaving 3 bases unmatched. The CDR3 covers 15 residues. The variable domain in full, with the rest retrieved from reference TRBV9 and TRBJ2-2, is DSGVTQTPKHLITATGQRVTLRCSPRSGDLSVYWYQQSLDQGLQFLIQYYNGEERAKGNILERFSAQQFPDLHSELNLSSLELGDSALYFCASSPGQVNTGELFFGEGSRLTVL.

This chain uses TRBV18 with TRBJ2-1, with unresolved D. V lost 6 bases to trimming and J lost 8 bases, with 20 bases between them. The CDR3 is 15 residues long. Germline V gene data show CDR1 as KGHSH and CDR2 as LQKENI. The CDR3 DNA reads TGTGCCAGCTCCCCCTCTCCGGCCAGCGAAGATGAGCAGTTCTTC. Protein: CASSPSPASEDEQFF.

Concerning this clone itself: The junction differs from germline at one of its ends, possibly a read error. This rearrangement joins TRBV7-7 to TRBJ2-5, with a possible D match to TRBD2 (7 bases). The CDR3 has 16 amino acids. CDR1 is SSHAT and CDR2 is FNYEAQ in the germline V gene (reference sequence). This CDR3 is CASSPRQAGAKETQYF. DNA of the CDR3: TGTGCTAGCAGCCCCAGACAGGCGGGGGCGAAAGAGACCCAGTACTTC.

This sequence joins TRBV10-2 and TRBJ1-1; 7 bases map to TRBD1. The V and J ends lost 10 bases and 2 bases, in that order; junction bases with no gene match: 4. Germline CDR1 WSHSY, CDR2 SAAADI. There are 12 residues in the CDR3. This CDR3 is CATRQGNTEAFF. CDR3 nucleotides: TGCGCCACTCGACAGGGAAACACTGAAGCTTTCTTT.

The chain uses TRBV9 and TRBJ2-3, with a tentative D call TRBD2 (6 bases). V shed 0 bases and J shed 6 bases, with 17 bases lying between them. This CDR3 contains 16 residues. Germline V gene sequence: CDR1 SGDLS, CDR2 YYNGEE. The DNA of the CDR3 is TGTGCCAGCAGCGTAGGAATAGCGGACGGAGTGGATACGCAGTATTTT. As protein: CASSVGIADGVDTQYF. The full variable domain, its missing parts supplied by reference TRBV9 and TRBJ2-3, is DSGVTQTPKHLITATGQRVTLRCSPRSGDLSVYWYQQSLDQGLQFLIQYYNGEERAKGNILERFSAQQFPDLHSELNLSSLELGDSALYFCASSVGIADGVDTQYFGPGTRLTVL.

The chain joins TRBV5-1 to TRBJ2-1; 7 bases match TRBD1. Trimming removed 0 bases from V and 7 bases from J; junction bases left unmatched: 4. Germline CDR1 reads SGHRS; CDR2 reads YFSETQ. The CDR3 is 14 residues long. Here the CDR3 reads CASSLGDRLNEQFF. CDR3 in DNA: TGCGCCAGCAGCTTGGGGGACAGACTGAATGAGCAGTTCTTC.

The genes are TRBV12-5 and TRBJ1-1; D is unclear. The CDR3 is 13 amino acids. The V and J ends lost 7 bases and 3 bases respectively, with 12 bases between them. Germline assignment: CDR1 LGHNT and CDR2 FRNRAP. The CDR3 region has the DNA TGTGCTAGTGCCCTGAACTTGGACACTGAAGCTTTCTTT. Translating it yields CASALNLDTEAFF.

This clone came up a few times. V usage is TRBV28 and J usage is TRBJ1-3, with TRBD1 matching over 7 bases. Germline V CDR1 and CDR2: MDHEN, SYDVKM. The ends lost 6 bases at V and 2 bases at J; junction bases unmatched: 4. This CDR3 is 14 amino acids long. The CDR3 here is CASSDTGAGNTIYF. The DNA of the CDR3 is TGTGCCAGCAGCGATACAGGGGCTGGAAACACCATATATTTT.